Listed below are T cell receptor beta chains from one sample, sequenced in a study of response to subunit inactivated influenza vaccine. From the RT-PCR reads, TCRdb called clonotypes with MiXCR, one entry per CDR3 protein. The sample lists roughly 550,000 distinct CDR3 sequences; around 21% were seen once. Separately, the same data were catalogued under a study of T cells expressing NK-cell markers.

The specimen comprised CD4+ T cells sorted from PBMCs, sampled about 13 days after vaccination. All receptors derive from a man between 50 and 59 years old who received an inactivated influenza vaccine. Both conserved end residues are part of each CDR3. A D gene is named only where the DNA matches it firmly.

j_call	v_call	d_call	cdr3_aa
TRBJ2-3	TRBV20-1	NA	CSARDSQTDTQYF
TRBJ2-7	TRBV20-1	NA	CSAPRALSYEQYF
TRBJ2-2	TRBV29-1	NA	CSAYGTSPTGELFF
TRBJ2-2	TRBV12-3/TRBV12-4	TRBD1	CASRAGLGQGKNTGELFF
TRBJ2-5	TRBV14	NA	CASSPGVSVARQLETQYF
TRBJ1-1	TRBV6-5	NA	CASSYSGVTEAFF
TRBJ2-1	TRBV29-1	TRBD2	CSATTSGNNEQFF
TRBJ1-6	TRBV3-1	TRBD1	CASRQTGGSSPLHF
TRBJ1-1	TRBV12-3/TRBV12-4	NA	CASSRRHLTETEAFF
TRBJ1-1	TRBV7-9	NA	CASSHGGVNTEAFF
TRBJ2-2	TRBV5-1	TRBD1	CASSKTGDLSGELFF
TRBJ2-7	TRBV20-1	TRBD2	CSATSGGRNSYEQYF
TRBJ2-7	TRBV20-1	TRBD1	CSATGQLNYEQYF
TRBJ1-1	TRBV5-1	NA	CASSLGQVMNTEAFF
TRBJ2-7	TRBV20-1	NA	CSAIKTGLTYEQYF
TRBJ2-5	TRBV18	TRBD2	CASSLGLSFQETQYF
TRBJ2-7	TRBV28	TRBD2	CASSSGAGGRGEQYF
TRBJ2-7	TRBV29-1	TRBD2	CSATRLAGTYEQYF
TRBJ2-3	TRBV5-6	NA	CASRASGETGLGVDTQYF
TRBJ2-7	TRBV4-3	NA	CASSQETPRAGAYYEQYF
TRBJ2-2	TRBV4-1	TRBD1	CASSQASGTGGFRELFF
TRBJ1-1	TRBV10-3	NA	CAISDKGGGNTEAFF
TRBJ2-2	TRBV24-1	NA	CATSDSQQITGELFF
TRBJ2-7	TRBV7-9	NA	CASSDRGVLAYEQYF
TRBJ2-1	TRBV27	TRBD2	CANPGLAGYEQFF
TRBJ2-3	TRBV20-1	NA	CSKPREAGPITDTQYF
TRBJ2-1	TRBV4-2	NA	CASSQDARDQFF
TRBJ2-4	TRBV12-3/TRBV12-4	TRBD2	CASRSSGRPGNIQYF
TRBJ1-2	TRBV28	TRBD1	CASSSQTGGRGYTF
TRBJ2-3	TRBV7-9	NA	CASSDTDTQYF
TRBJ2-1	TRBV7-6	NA	CASSTGPYNEQFF
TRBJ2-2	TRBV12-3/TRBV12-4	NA	CASSTRNSWNTGELFF
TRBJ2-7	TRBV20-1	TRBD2	CSAKGLAGGYEQYF
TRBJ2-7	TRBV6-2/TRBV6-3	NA	CASSYFGRSSYEQYF
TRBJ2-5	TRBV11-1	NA	CASSLRLLDQETQYF
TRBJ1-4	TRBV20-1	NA	CSARGEATREKLFF
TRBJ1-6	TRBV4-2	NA	CASSQEAGTSYNSPLHF
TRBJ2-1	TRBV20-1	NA	CSARAPLYNEQFF
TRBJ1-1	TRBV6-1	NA	CASSEVGGATEAFF